These T cell receptor beta chains were read from a single sample in a study of blood T cells in healthy people across ages. TCRdb re-derived calls from the 5' RACE reads in MiXCR, one entry per CDR3 protein. The data contain a few hundred thousand distinct CDR3 sequences, roughly a quarter of them singletons. These data also featured in a second study, about T cells of mothers and their children.

The sample was blood. The origin of the receptors is a boy aged 2 to 10 in good health. Both conserved end residues are part of each CDR3. Each record gives: clone size, D gene, V gene, J gene, CDR3 DNA, CDR3 protein. The D gene is left open where the match is weak. Size tells how often a clone was seen (once, few, many) or the class of an expanded clone, and some rows leave it out.

clone size: .; D gene: .; V gene: TRBV6-1; J gene: TRBJ2-5; CDR3 DNA: TGTGCCACCGATTGGGGCTCTCTACAAGAGACCCAGTACTTC; CDR3 protein: CATDWGSLQETQYF
clone size: .; D gene: .; V gene: TRBV7-8; J gene: TRBJ2-4; CDR3 DNA: TGTGCCAGCAGCGGCCACGAGGGAATTGGGGTAGCCAAAAACATTCAGTACTTC; CDR3 protein: CASSGHEGIGVAKNIQYF
clone size: few; D gene: .; V gene: TRBV29-1; J gene: TRBJ2-7; CDR3 DNA: TGCAGCGCCCTCTCTAGCTCGCTAGACGAGCAGTACTTC; CDR3 protein: CSALSSSLDEQYF
clone size: .; D gene: TRBD1; V gene: TRBV2; J gene: TRBJ2-7; CDR3 DNA: TGTGCCAGCAGTCAAAGACAGGGAGCCTACGAGCAGTACTTC; CDR3 protein: CASSQRQGAYEQYF
clone size: few; D gene: .; V gene: TRBV27; J gene: TRBJ2-1; CDR3 DNA: TGTGCCAGAGGACACTGGGACGGGAGCTCCTACAATGAGCAGTTCTTC; CDR3 protein: CARGHWDGSSYNEQFF
clone size: .; D gene: .; V gene: TRBV6-6; J gene: TRBJ2-4; CDR3 DNA: TGTGCCAGCAGCCTCGGTTTGGGGATTGGAAACATTCAGTACTTC; CDR3 protein: CASSLGLGIGNIQYF
clone size: .; D gene: .; V gene: TRBV29-1; J gene: TRBJ2-6; CDR3 DNA: TGCAGCGTTTGGTCAGATCCCTTGGTTGGGGCCAACGTCCTGACTTTC; CDR3 protein: CSVWSDPLVGANVLTF
clone size: .; D gene: .; V gene: TRBV7-2; J gene: TRBJ1-5; CDR3 DNA: TGTGCCAGCAGCTTAGGGGGGGGGCCTAGGCAGCCCCAGCATTTC; CDR3 protein: CASSLGGGPRQPQHF
clone size: few; D gene: .; V gene: TRBV11-2; J gene: TRBJ1-1; CDR3 DNA: TGTGCCAGCAGCTTGTTGGGGGGTGGGGACACTGAAGCTTTCTTT; CDR3 protein: CASSLLGGGDTEAFF
clone size: .; D gene: .; V gene: TRBV2; J gene: TRBJ2-2; CDR3 DNA: TGTGCCAGCATCAGAGGCAGCCAGGGTAACGGGGAGCTGTTTTTT; CDR3 protein: CASIRGSQGNGELFF
clone size: few; D gene: .; V gene: TRBV12-3/TRBV12-4; J gene: TRBJ1-1; CDR3 DNA: TGTGCCAGCAGCCCCGGACAGCACTTCATGAACACTGAAGCTTTCTTT; CDR3 protein: CASSPGQHFMNTEAFF
clone size: many; D gene: .; V gene: TRBV18; J gene: TRBJ1-1; CDR3 DNA: TGTGCCAGCTCACCGGGCAGGAACACTGAAGCTTTCTTT; CDR3 protein: CASSPGRNTEAFF
clone size: .; D gene: .; V gene: TRBV27; J gene: TRBJ1-2; CDR3 DNA: TGTGCCAGCGGCGACTCAAGGGGCTATGGCTACACCTTC; CDR3 protein: CASGDSRGYGYTF
clone size: few; D gene: .; V gene: TRBV14; J gene: TRBJ1-6; CDR3 DNA: TGTGCCAGCACGGGGGGAAGCGCCTATAATTCACCCCTCCACTTT; CDR3 protein: CASTGGSAYNSPLHF
clone size: .; D gene: .; V gene: TRBV3-1; J gene: TRBJ2-7; CDR3 DNA: TGTGCCAGCAGCCAAGGTTGGGGATTCTCCTACGAGCAGTACTTC; CDR3 protein: CASSQGWGFSYEQYF
clone size: few; D gene: .; V gene: TRBV4-3; J gene: TRBJ2-2; CDR3 DNA: TGCGCCAGCAGCCAAGTTATTCAGGCCGCTGTAGAGGGGGAGCTGTTTTTT; CDR3 protein: CASSQVIQAAVEGELFF
clone size: few; D gene: .; V gene: TRBV4-3; J gene: TRBJ2-5; CDR3 DNA: TGCGCCAGCAGCCCAGGTGGCAGGCCGGCTACGGAGACCCAGTACTTC; CDR3 protein: CASSPGGRPATETQYF
clone size: .; D gene: .; V gene: TRBV27; J gene: TRBJ1-5; CDR3 DNA: TGTGCCAGCAGCATGGTGGGGGATGGTCAGCCCCAGCATTTT; CDR3 protein: CASSMVGDGQPQHF
clone size: .; D gene: TRBD2; V gene: TRBV5-6; J gene: TRBJ2-7; CDR3 DNA: TGTGCCAGCAGCTTACGACTAGCGGACTACGAGCAGTACTTC; CDR3 protein: CASSLRLADYEQYF
clone size: .; D gene: .; V gene: TRBV27; J gene: TRBJ1-3; CDR3 DNA: TGTGCCAGCAGCCACAGTCTCAGCGGAAAGAACTCTGGAAACACCATATATTTT; CDR3 protein: CASSHSLSGKNSGNTIYF
clone size: once; D gene: .; V gene: TRBV3-1; J gene: TRBJ2-1; CDR3 DNA: TGTGCCAGCAGCCAAGAAGGTGGACTACCGCCCTCCAATGAGCAGTTCTTC; CDR3 protein: CASSQEGGLPPSNEQFF
clone size: .; D gene: TRBD1; V gene: TRBV12-3/TRBV12-4; J gene: TRBJ2-7; CDR3 DNA: TGTGCCAGCAGTACAGGGGCCAGTGCTTACGAGCAGTACTTC; CDR3 protein: CASSTGASAYEQYF
clone size: .; D gene: .; V gene: TRBV12-3/TRBV12-4; J gene: TRBJ1-5; CDR3 DNA: TGTGCCAGCAGCCATGACAGAGAGATTAGCAATCAGCCCCAGCATTTT; CDR3 protein: CASSHDREISNQPQHF
clone size: .; D gene: .; V gene: TRBV4-1; J gene: TRBJ1-4; CDR3 DNA: TGCGCCAGCAGCCTGACGGACGGGGGGAATGAAAAACTGTTTTTT; CDR3 protein: CASSLTDGGNEKLFF
clone size: .; D gene: .; V gene: TRBV7-9; J gene: TRBJ1-1; CDR3 DNA: TGTGCCAGCAGCTTAGGGGGGAGACAATTCTGGGAGAATGAAGCTTTCTTT; CDR3 protein: CASSLGGRQFWENEAFF
clone size: .; D gene: .; V gene: TRBV7-9; J gene: TRBJ1-1; CDR3 DNA: TGTGCCAGCAGCGATGGGACTTGGGGAGCTTTCTTT; CDR3 protein: CASSDGTWGAFF
clone size: .; D gene: .; V gene: TRBV5-1; J gene: TRBJ2-3; CDR3 DNA: TGCGCCAGCAGCTTTAGGACTCCTAGCACAGATACGCAGTATTTT; CDR3 protein: CASSFRTPSTDTQYF
clone size: few; D gene: .; V gene: TRBV6-5; J gene: TRBJ1-2; CDR3 DNA: TGTGCCAGCAGTTATGGGCAGGGAGACGGCTACACCTTC; CDR3 protein: CASSYGQGDGYTF
clone size: .; D gene: TRBD1; V gene: TRBV5-1; J gene: TRBJ1-4; CDR3 DNA: TGCGCCAGCAGCGGGGGACAGGCATATAATGAAAAACTGTTTTTT; CDR3 protein: CASSGGQAYNEKLFF
clone size: few; D gene: TRBD1; V gene: TRBV9; J gene: TRBJ2-7; CDR3 DNA: TGTGCCAGCAGCAAGGGACAGGCAAACGACGAGCAGTACTTC; CDR3 protein: CASSKGQANDEQYF
clone size: .; D gene: .; V gene: TRBV5-1; J gene: TRBJ2-5; CDR3 DNA: TGCGCCAGCAGCTGGAGGGAGGCCGTCGGGGGTGGCGAGACCCAGTACTTC; CDR3 protein: CASSWREAVGGGETQYF
clone size: .; D gene: .; V gene: TRBV7-6; J gene: TRBJ2-7; CDR3 DNA: TGTGCCAGCAGCTTAGCGCGTCTAACTAGCCTCGGGTACGAGCAGTACTTC; CDR3 protein: CASSLARLTSLGYEQYF
clone size: .; D gene: .; V gene: TRBV6-1; J gene: TRBJ2-1; CDR3 DNA: TGTGCCAGCAGTGAAATGAGGGGTGGTGGACGGGGACCCTACAATGAGCAGTTCTTC; CDR3 protein: CASSEMRGGGRGPYNEQFF
clone size: once; D gene: .; V gene: TRBV6-5; J gene: TRBJ1-1; CDR3 DNA: TGTGCCAGCAGGTCCAAATTGGGGGGACCGACTGAAGCTTTCTTT; CDR3 protein: CASRSKLGGPTEAFF
clone size: few; D gene: .; V gene: TRBV18; J gene: TRBJ1-6; CDR3 DNA: TGTGCCAGCTCACCACCTACTACAGGGTTCTCACCCCTCCACTTT; CDR3 protein: CASSPPTTGFSPLHF
clone size: .; D gene: .; V gene: TRBV27; J gene: TRBJ1-2; CDR3 DNA: TGTGCCAGCAGTTTAAACGGACCAAACTATGGCTACACCTTC; CDR3 protein: CASSLNGPNYGYTF